This T cell receptor (beta chain) appears in the sequencing data of a study of blood T cells in healthy people across ages. A second PCR, run for roughly 7 to 11 cycles, used a sample-barcoded 5' primer plus a J-beta primer mix. MiXCR, run by TCRdb on the 5' RACE reads, gives a single entry per CDR3 protein. The sample records 800,000 to 950,000 distinct CDR3 sequences, roughly 43% being singletons. Details on this clonotype: The target antigen is unknown.

Germline lookup yields CDR1 SNHLY and CDR2 FYNNEI. The CDR3 covers 12 residues. V lost 8 bases, J lost 5 bases, and 12 bases lay in between. Study observations and caveats: Long-lived donors had more naive CD4+ cells and higher diversity than aged donors.

The chain is built from TRBV2 and TRBJ1-1; D remains unclear. Sequenced input: blood. The sequence was collected from a man under 40 in good health. The CDR3 nucleotides read TGTGCCAGCCCTGTACCGGGGACTGAAGCTTTCTTT. It translates to CASPVPGTEAFF. The whole variable domain, filled in from reference TRBV2 and TRBJ1-1, reads EPEVTQTPSHQVTQMGQEVILRCVPISNHLYFYWYRQILGQKVEFLVSFYNNEISEKSEIFDDQFSVERPDGSNFTLKIRSTKLEDSAMYFCASPVPGTEAFFGQGTRLTVV.